This T cell receptor (beta chain) stems from a study of T cells in Graves' hyperthyroidism and ophthalmopathy. Amplification yielded TCR beta CDR3 regions, with RNA transcripts as the source. During a first-round RT-PCR of the TCR CDR3, the HTBI primer set was used. TCRdb re-called the multiplex PCR reads through MiXCR, storing one row per CDR3 protein. The sample lists fewer than 650,000 distinct CDR3 sequences; about 14% were seen once. At least 3 on the Clinical Activity Score was recorded for ophthalmopathy patients, who also had NOSPECS grade at least 4 and duration under 3 months. Any patient presenting with uncontrolled infection, other autoimmune disease, pregnancy or lactation was left out. Concerning this clonotype itself: One end of the junction does not line up with germline, which may come from a read error.

This CDR3 is built from 18 residues. The V gene's germline CDR1 is DFQATT and CDR2 SNEGSKA (reference sequence). The specimen was blood. This chain links TRBV20-1 with TRBJ2-3, with 14 bases lining up with TRBD2. The sequence came from a woman younger than 30 with Graves' ophthalmopathy. The CDR3 DNA reads as TGCAGTGCCAGAGGGGGGACTAGCGGGAGAATGAGCGCAGATACTCAGTATTTT. Translating gives CSARGGTSGRMSADTQYF.